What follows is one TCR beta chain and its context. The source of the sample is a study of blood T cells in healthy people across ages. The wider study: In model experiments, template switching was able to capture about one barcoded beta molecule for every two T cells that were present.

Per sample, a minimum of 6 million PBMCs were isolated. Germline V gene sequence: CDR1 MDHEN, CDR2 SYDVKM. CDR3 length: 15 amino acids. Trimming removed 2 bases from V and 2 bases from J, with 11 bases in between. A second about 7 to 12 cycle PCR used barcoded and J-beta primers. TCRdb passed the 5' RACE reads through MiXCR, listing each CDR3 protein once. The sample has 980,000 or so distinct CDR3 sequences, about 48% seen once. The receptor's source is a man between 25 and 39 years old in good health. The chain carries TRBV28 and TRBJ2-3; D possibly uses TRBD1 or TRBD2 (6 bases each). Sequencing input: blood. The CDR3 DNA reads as TGTGCCAGCAGTTTAAGGGGGGCCATCACAGATACGCAGTATTTT. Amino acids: CASSLRGAITDTQYF. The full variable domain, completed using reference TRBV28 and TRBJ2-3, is DVKVTQSSRYLVKRTGEKVFLECVQDMDHENMFWYRQDPGLGLRLIYFSYDVKMKEKGDIPEGYSVSREKKERFSLILESASTNQTSMYLCASSLRGAITDTQYFGPGTRLTVL.